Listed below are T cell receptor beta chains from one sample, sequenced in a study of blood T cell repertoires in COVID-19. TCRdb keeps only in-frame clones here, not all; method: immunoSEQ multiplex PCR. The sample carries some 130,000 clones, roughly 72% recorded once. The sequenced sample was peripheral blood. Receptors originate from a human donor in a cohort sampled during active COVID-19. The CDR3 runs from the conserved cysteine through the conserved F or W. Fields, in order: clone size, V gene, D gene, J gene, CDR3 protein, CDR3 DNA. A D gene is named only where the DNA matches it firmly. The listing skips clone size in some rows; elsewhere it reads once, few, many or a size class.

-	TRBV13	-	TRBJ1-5	CASSSGADQPQHF	TGTGCCAGCAGCTCAGGGGCAGATCAGCCCCAGCATTTT
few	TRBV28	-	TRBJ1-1	CASSLEAEIEAFF	TGTGCCAGCAGTCTTGAAGCCGAGATTGAAGCTTTCTTT
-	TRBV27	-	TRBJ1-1	CASSYRQFTEAFF	TGTGCCAGCAGTTACAGACAATTCACTGAAGCTTTCTTT
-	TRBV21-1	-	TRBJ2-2	CASSNEGGMNTGELFF	TGTGCCAGCAGCAACGAAGGGGGCATGAACACCGGGGAGCTGTTTTTT
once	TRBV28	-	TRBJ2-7	CASSLQGGYEQYF	TGTGCCAGCAGTTTACAGGGTGGCTACGAGCAGTACTTC
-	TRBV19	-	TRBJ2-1	CASQEGSYNEQFF	TGTGCCAGTCAAGAGGGCTCCTACAATGAGCAGTTCTTC
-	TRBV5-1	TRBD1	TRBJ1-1	CASSSGQANTEAFF	TGCGCCAGCAGCTCGGGACAGGCCAACACTGAAGCTTTCTTT
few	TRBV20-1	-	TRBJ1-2	CSAKLSGYTF	TGCAGTGCTAAGTTAAGCGGCTACACCTTC
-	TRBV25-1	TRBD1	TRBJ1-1	CASRPGTGGGTEAFF	TGTGCCAGCCGTCCCGGGACAGGGGGCGGCACTGAAGCTTTCTTT
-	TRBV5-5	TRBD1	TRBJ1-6	CASSFGQGGSPLHF	TGTGCCAGCAGCTTTGGACAGGGAGGTTCACCCCTCCACTTT
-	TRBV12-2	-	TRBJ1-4	CASREQSRDTKNEKLFF	TGTGCAAGTCGCGAACAGTCTCGGGATACTAAAAATGAAAAACTGTTTTTT
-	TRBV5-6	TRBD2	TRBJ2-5	CASSRIAGGSQETQYF	TGTGCCAGCAGCCGGATAGCGGGGGGGTCCCAAGAGACCCAGTACTTC
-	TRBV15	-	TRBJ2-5	CATSRVQADGTQYF	TGTGCCACCAGCAGAGTGCAGGCCGATGGGACCCAGTACTTC
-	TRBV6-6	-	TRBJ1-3	CASSSPSGGSGNTIYF	TGTGCCAGCAGTTCACCCTCGGGGGGCTCTGGAAACACCATATATTTT
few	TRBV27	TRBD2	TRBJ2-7	CASSLRDYYEQYF	TGTGCCAGCAGTTTAAGGGACTACTACGAGCAGTACTTC
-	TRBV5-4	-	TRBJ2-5	CASSRGAASYQETQYF	TGTGCCAGCAGCCGGGGGGCAGCGAGTTACCAAGAGACCCAGTACTTC
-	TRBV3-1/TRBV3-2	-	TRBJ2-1	CASSRQLPGEQFF	TGTGCCAGCAGCCGACAGCTACCGGGTGAGCAGTTCTTC
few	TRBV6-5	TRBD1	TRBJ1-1	CASSWDRAFMNTEAFF	TGTGCCAGCAGTTGGGACAGGGCGTTCATGAACACTGAAGCTTTCTTT
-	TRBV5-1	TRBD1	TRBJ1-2	CASSWTGVPDYGYTF	TGCGCCAGCAGCTGGACAGGGGTCCCGGACTATGGCTACACCTTC
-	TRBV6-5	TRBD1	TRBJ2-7	CASRRQGRRNYEQYF	TGTGCCAGCAGGAGACAGGGCAGAAGGAACTACGAGCAGTACTTC
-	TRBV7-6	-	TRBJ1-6	CASSPTPSSSPLHF	TGTGCCAGCAGCCCAACTCCCTCGAGTTCACCCCTCCACTTT
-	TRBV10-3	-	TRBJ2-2	CAISDIAKNTGELFF	TGTGCCATCAGTGATATAGCAAAAAACACCGGGGAGCTGTTTTTT
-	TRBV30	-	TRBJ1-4	CAWSVGQGGEKLFF	TGTGCCTGGAGTGTAGGGCAGGGAGGTGAAAAACTGTTTTTT
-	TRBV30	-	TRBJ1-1	CAWSFAGAEAFF	TGTGCCTGGAGTTTCGCCGGGGCTGAAGCTTTCTTT
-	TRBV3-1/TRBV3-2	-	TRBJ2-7	CASSQETPSGLRHEQYF	TGTGCCAGCAGCCAAGAGACACCTTCCGGCCTTCGACACGAGCAGTACTTC
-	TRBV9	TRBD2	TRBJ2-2	CASSVVSGGAPGELFF	TGTGCCAGCAGCGTAGTAAGCGGGGGGGCCCCCGGGGAGCTGTTTTTT
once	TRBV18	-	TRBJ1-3	CASSPGTSSGNTIYF	TGTGCCAGCTCACCAGGGACATCCTCTGGAAACACCATATATTTT
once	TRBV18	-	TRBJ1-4	CASSPYTATNEKLFF	TGTGCCAGCTCACCCTATACTGCAACTAATGAAAAACTGTTTTTT
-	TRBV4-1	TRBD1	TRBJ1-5	CASSPGTVSNQPQHF	TGCGCCAGCAGCCCCGGGACAGTTTCAAATCAGCCCCAGCATTTT
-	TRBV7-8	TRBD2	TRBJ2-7	CASSFEKGGGRPYEQYF	TGTGCCAGCAGCTTCGAAAAAGGCGGGGGACGCCCCTACGAGCAGTACTTC
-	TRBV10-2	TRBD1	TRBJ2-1	CASSESTGAGEYNEQFF	TGCGCCAGCAGTGAATCGACAGGGGCTGGGGAATACAATGAGCAGTTCTTC
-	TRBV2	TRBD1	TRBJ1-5	CASSEAWTGNNQPQHF	TGTGCCAGCAGTGAAGCTTGGACAGGGAACAATCAGCCCCAGCATTTT
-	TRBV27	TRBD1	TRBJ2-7	CASSSDREWNEQYF	TGTGCCAGCAGTTCTGACAGGGAGTGGAACGAGCAGTACTTC
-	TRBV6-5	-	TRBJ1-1	CASIGQGRPEAFF	TGTGCCAGCATCGGGCAGGGGCGCCCTGAAGCTTTCTTT
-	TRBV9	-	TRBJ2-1	CASSTKGNEQFF	TGTGCCAGCAGCACGAAGGGGAACGAGCAGTTCTTC
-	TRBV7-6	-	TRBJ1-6	CASSLVSTAGSPLHF	TGTGCCAGCAGCTTAGTGTCTACGGCAGGCTCACCCCTCCACTTT
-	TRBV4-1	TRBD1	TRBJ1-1	CASSSSPGTGGVEAFF	TGCGCCAGCAGCTCTTCCCCCGGGACAGGGGGCGTTGAAGCTTTCTTT
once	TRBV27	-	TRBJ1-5	CASSSLPLPDQPQHF	TGTGCCAGCAGTTCCCTCCCATTACCAGATCAGCCCCAGCATTTT
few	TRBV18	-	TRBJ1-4	CASSPGAGNQIATNEKLFF	TGTGCCAGCTCACCAGGAGCAGGGAATCAAATTGCAACTAATGAAAAACTGTTTTTT
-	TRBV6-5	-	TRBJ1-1	CASRKQGSDTEAFF	TGTGCCAGCAGGAAACAGGGATCGGACACTGAAGCTTTCTTT
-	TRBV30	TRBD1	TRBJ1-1	CAWTRTGLNTEAFF	TGTGCCTGGACCCGGACAGGGTTGAACACTGAAGCTTTCTTT
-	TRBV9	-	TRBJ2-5	CASSVGMGQGLETQYF	TGTGCCAGCAGCGTAGGAATGGGGCAGGGCCTAGAGACCCAGTACTTC